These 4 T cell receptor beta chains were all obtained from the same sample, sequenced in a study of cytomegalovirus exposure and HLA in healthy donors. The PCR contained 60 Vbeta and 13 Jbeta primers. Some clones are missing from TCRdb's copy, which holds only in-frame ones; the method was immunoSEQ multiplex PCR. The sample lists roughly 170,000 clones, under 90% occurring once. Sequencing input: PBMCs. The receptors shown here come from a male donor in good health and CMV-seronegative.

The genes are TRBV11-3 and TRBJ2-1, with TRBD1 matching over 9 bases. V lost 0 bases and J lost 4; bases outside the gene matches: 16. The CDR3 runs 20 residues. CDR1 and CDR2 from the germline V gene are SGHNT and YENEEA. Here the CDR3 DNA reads TGTGCCAGCAGCTTAGATGGGGACAGGGAGTCGGGCGGTTATTACAATGAGCAGTTCTTC. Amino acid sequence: CASSLDGDRESGGYYNEQFF.

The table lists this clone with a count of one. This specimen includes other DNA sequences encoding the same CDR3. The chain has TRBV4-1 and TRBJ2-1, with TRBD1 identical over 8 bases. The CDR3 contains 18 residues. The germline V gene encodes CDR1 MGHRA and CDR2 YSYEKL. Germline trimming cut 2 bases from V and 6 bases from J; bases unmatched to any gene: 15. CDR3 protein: CASSQLGQALRVGNEQFF. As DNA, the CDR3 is TGCGCCAGCAGCCAATTGGGACAGGCCCTTAGGGTCGGCAATGAGCAGTTCTTC.

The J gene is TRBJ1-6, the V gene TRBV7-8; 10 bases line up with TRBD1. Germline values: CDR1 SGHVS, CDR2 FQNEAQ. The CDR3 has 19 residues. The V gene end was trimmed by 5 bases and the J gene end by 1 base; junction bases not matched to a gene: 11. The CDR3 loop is CASSPRTGGRESYNSPLHF. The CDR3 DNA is TGTGCCAGCAGCCCCCGGACAGGGGGTCGTGAATCCTATAATTCACCCCTCCACTTT.

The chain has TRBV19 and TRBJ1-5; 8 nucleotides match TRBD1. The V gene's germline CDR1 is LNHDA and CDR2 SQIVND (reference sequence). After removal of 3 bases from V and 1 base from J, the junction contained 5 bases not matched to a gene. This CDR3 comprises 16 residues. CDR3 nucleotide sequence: TGTGCCAGTAGTATCAGGGGGCCCCCCAGCAATCAGCCCCAGCATTTT. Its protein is CASSIRGPPSNQPQHF.